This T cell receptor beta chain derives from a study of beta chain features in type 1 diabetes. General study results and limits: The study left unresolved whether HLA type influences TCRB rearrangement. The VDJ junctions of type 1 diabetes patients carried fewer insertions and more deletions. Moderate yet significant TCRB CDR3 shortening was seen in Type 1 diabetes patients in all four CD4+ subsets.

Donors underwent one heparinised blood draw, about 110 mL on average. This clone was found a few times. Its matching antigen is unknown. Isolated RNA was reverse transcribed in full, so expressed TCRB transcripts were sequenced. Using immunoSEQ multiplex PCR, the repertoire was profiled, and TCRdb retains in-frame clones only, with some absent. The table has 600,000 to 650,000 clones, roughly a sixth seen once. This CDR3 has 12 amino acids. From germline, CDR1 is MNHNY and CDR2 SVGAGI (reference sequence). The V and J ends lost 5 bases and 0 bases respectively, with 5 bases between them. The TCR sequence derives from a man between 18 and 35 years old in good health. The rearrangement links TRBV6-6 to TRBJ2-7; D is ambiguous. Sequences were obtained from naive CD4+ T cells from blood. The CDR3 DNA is TGTGCCAGCAGTCCATACTCCTACGAGCAGTACTTC. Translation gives CASSPYSYEQYF.